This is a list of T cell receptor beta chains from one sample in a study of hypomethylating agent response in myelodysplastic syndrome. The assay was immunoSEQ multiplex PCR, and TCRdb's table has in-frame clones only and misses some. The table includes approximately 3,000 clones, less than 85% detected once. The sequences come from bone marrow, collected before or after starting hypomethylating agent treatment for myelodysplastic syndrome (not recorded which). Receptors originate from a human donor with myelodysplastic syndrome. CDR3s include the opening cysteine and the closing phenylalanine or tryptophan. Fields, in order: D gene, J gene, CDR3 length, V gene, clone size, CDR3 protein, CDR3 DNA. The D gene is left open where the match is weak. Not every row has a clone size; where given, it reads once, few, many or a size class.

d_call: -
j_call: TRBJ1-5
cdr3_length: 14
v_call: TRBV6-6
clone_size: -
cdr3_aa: CASSYSMVSQPQHF
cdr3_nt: TGTGCCAGCAGTTACTCCATGGTCTCTCAGCCCCAGCATTTT

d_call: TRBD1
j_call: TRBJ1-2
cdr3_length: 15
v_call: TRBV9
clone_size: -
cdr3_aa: CASSVVPGGGYGYTF
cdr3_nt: TGTGCCAGCAGCGTAGTGCCAGGGGGCGGATATGGCTACACCTTC

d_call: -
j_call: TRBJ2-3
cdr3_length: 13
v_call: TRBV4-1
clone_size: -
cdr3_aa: CASSQVSYNRRYF
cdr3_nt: TGCGCCAGCAGCCAAGTGTCCTATAACCGCCGGTATTTT

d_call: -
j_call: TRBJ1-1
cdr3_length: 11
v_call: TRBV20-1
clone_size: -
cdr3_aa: CSAKVNTEAFF
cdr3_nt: TGCAGTGCTAAGGTTAACACTGAAGCTTTCTTT

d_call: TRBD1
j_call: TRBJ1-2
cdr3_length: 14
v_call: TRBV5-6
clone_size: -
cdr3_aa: CASSLRQGNGGYTF
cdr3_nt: TGTGCCAGCAGCCTAAGACAGGGAAACGGTGGCTACACCTTC

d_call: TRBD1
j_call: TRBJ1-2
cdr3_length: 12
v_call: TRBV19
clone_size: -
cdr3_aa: CASSDRGNGYTF
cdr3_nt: TGTGCCAGTAGTGACAGGGGTAACGGCTACACCTTC

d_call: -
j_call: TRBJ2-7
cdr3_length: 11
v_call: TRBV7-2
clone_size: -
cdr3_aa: CASSLANEQYF
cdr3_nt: TGTGCCAGCAGCTTAGCGAACGAGCAGTACTTC

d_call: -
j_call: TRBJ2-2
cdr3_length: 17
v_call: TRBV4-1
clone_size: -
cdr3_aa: CASSQGLLRLNTGELFF
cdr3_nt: TGCGCCAGCAGCCAAGGTTTATTGCGACTAAACACCGGGGAGCTGTTTTTT

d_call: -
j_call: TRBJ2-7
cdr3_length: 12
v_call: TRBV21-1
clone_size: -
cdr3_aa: CAEQGRSYEQYF
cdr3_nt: TGTGCCGAACAGGGCCGTTCCTACGAGCAGTACTTC

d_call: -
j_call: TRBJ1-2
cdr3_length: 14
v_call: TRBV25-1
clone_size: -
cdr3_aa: CASSENSPTYGYTF
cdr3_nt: TGTGCCAGCAGTGAGAATTCACCGACATACGGCTACACCTTC

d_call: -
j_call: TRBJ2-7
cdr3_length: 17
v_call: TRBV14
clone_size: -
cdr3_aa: CASSHGPRLQVWHEQYF
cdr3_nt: TGTGCCAGCAGCCACGGCCCCCGGTTACAGGTGTGGCACGAGCAGTACTTC

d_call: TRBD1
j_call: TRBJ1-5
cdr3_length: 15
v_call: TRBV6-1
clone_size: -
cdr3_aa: CASSEVGTVGQPQHF
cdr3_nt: TGTGCCAGCAGTGAGGTGGGGACAGTTGGTCAGCCCCAGCATTTT

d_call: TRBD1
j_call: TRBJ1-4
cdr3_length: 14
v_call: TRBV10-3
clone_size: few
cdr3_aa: CAISTGTGNEKLFF
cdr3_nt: TGTGCCATCAGTACCGGGACAGGGAATGAAAAACTGTTTTTT

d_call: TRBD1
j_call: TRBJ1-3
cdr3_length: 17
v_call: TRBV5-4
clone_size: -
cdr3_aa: CASSLGSGGYSGNTIYF
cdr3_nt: TGTGCCAGCAGCTTGGGATCAGGGGGCTACTCTGGAAACACCATATATTTT

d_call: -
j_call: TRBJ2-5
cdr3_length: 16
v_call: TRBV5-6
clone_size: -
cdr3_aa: CASSLSPLGGGETQYF
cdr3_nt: TGTGCCAGCAGCTTATCCCCATTGGGGGGCGGAGAGACCCAGTACTTC

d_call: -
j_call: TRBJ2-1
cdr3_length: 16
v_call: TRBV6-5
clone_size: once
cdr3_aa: CASSYPPGLLVDEQFF
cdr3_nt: TGTGCCAGCAGTTATCCCCCGGGCCTCCTCGTGGATGAGCAGTTCTTC

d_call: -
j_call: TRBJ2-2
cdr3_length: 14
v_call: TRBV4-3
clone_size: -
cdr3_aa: CASSQEGFTGELFF
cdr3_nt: TGCGCCAGCAGCCAAGAAGGGTTCACCGGGGAGCTGTTTTTT

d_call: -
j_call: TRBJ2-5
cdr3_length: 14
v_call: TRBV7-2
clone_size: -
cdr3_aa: CASSPGLIQETQYF
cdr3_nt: TGTGCCAGCAGCCCGGGACTTATACAAGAGACCCAGTACTTC

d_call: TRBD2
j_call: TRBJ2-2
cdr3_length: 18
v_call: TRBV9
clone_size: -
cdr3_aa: CASSVDLAGSTNTGELFF
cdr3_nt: TGTGCCAGCAGCGTAGACTTAGCGGGGAGCACGAACACCGGGGAGCTGTTTTTT

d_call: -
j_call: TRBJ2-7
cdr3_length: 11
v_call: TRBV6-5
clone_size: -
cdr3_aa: CASRRADEQYF
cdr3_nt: TGTGCCAGCAGAAGGGCCGACGAGCAGTACTTC

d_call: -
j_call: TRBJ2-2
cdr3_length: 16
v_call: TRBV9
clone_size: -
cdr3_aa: CASSVVEGPGTGELFF
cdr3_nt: TGTGCCAGCAGCGTAGTAGAAGGGCCGGGCACCGGGGAGCTGTTTTTT

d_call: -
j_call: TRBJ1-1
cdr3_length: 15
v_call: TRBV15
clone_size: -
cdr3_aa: CATSRPEEGDTEAFF
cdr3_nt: TGTGCCACCAGCAGGCCCGAGGAGGGCGACACTGAAGCTTTCTTT

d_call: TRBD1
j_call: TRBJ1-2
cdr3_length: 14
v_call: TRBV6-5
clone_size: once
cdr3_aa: CASSLGQVNDGYTF
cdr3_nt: TGTGCCAGCAGCCTGGGACAGGTTAATGATGGCTACACCTTC

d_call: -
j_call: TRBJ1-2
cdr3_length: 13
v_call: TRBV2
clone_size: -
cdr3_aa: CASSATLNYGYTF
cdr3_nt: TGTGCCAGCAGTGCGACCCTTAACTATGGCTACACCTTC

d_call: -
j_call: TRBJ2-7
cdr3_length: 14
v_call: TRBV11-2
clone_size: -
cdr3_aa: CASSPGGGLYEQYF
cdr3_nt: TGTGCCAGCAGCCCCGGTGGGGGACTCTACGAGCAGTACTTC

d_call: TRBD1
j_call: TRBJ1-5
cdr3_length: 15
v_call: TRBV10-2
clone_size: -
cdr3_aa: CASRGQGADNQPQHF
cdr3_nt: TGCGCCAGCCGGGGACAGGGGGCAGACAATCAGCCCCAGCATTTT

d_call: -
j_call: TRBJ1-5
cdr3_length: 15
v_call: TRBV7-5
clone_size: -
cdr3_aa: CASSLDGQGEQPQHF
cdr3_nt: TGTGCCAGCAGCTTAGATGGGCAGGGGGAGCAGCCCCAGCATTTT

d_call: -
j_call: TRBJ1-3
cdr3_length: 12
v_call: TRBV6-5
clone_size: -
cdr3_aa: CASTSVGNTIYF
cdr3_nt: TGTGCCAGCACCTCGGTGGGAAACACCATATATTTT

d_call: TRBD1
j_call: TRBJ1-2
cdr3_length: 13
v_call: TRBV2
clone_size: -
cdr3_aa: CASSNQGQGHYTF
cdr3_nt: TGTGCCAGCAGTAATCAAGGACAGGGGCACTACACCTTC

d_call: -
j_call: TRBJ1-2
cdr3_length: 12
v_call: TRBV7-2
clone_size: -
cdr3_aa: CASSLPLYGYTF
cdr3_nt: TGTGCCAGCAGCTTACCCCTCTATGGCTACACCTTC

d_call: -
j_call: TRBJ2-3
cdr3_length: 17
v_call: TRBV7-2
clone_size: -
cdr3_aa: CASSLIQTDTLSDTQYF
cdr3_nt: TGTGCCAGCAGCTTAATCCAGACAGATACCTTGTCAGATACGCAGTATTTT

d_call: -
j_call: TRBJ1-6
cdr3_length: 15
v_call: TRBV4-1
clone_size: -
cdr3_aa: CASSQDYGGRSPLHF
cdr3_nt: TGCGCCAGCAGCCAAGATTATGGGGGCCGTTCACCCCTCCACTTT

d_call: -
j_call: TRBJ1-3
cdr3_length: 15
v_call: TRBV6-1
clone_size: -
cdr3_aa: CASSDRTGLGNTIYF
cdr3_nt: TGTGCCAGCAGCGACCGAACTGGGCTAGGAAACACCATATATTTT

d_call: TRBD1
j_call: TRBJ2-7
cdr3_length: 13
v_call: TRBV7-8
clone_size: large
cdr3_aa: CASSEGQAYEQYF
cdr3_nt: TGTGCCAGCAGCGAGGGACAGGCGTACGAGCAGTACTTC

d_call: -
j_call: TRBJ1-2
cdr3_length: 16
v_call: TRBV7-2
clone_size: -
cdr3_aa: CASSLLRGVGVDGYTF
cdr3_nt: TGTGCCAGCAGCTTATTACGGGGGGTGGGTGTAGATGGCTACACCTTC

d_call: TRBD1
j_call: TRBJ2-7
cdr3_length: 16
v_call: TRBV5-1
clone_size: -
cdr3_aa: CASSPLGQGISYEQYF
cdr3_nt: TGCGCCAGCAGCCCACTGGGACAGGGGATATCCTACGAGCAGTACTTC

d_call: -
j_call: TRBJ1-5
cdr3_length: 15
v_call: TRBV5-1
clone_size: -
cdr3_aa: CASSRMGGGDQPQHF
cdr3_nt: TGCGCCAGCAGCCGAATGGGAGGGGGTGATCAGCCCCAGCATTTT

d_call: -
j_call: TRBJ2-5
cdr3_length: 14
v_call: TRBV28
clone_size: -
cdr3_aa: CASSMDSDQETQYF
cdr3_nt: TGTGCCAGCAGTATGGACAGCGATCAAGAGACCCAGTACTTC

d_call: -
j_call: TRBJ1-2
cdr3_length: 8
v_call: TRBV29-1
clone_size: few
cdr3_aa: CSAGGYTF
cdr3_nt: TGCAGCGCGGGTGGCTACACCTTC

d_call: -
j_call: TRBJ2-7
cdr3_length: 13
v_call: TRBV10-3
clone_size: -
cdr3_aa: CAISETTSYEQYF
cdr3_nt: TGTGCCATCAGTGAGACCACCTCCTACGAGCAGTACTTC

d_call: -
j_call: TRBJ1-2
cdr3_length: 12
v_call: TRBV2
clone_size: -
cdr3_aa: CASSERGNGYTF
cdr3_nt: TGTGCCAGCAGTGAACGGGGGAACGGCTACACCTTC

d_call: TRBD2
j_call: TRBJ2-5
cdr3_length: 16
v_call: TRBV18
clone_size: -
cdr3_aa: CASSRESGGKTETQYF
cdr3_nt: TGTGCCAGCTCACGGGAAAGCGGGGGGAAAACGGAGACCCAGTACTTC

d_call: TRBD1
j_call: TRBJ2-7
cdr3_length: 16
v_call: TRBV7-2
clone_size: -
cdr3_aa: CASSTDHRTGGYEQYF
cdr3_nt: TGTGCCAGCAGCACCGACCATAGGACAGGGGGCTACGAGCAGTACTTC

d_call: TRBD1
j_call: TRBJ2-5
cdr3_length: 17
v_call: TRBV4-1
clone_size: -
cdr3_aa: CASSQVAEGGGQKTQYF
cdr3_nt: TGCGCCAGCAGCCAAGTGGCAGAAGGGGGCGGGCAAAAGACCCAGTACTTC

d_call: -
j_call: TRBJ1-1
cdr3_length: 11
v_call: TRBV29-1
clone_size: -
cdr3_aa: CSVVLNTEAFF
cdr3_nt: TGCAGCGTTGTCCTTAACACTGAAGCTTTCTTT

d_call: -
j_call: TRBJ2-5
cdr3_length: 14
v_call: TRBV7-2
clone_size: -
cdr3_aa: CASSLVGHQETQYF
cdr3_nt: TGTGCCAGCAGCTTAGTGGGGCACCAAGAGACCCAGTACTTC

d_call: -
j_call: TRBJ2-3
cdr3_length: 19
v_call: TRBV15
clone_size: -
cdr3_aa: CATSRMRLATGNGTDTQYF
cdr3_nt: TGTGCCACCAGCAGGATGCGGCTAGCCACCGGCAATGGCACAGATACGCAGTATTTT

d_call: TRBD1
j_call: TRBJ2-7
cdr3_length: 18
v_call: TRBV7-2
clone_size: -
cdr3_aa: CASSLVLNRDSRSYEQYF
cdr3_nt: TGTGCCAGCAGCTTAGTGTTAAACCGGGACAGCCGATCCTACGAGCAGTACTTC

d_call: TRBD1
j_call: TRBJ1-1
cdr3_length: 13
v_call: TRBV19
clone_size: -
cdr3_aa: CASSDRGNTEAFF
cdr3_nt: TGTGCCAGTAGCGACAGGGGGAACACTGAAGCTTTCTTT

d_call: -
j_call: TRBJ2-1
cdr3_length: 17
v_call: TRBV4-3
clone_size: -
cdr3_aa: CASSQNPHGGPYNEQFF
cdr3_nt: TGCGCCAGCAGCCAGAACCCGCACGGCGGACCATACAATGAGCAGTTCTTC

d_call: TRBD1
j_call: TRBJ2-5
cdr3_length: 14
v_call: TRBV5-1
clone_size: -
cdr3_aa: CASSYGTVKETQYF
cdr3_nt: TGCGCCAGCAGCTATGGGACAGTTAAAGAGACCCAGTACTTC

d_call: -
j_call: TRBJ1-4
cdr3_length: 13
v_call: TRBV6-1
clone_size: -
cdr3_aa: CASSVGEGKKLFF
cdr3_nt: TGTGCCAGCAGTGTGGGGGAGGGGAAAAAACTGTTTTTT